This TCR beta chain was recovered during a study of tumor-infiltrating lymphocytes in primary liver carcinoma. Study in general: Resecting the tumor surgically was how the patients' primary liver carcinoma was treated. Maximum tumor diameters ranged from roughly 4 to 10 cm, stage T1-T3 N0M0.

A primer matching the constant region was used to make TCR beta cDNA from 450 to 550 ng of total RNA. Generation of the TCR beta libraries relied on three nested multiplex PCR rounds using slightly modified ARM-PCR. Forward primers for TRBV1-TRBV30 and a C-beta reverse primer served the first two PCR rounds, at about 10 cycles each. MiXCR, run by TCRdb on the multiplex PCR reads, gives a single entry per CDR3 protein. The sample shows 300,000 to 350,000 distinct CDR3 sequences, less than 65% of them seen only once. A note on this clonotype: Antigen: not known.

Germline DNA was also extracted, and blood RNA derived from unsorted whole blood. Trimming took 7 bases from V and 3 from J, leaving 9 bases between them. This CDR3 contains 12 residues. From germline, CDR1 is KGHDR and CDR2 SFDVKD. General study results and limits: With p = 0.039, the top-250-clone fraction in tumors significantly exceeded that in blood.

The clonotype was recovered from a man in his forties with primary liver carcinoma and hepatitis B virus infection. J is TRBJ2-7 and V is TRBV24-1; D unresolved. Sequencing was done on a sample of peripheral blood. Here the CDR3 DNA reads TGTGCCACCAGCGGTTACAACTACGAGCAGTACTTC. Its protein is CATSGYNYEQYF.